One TCR beta chain is described in this entry. Its antigen is unidentified. Assay: immunoSEQ multiplex PCR; the TCRdb copy retains only in-frame clones and omits some. Among 25,000 or so clones listed, 55% to 75% were seen once. The record originates from a study of vaccination effects on CD4 cells after COVID-19. Study-wide points: Only a few convalescent patients and no early post-infection timepoints featured in the study.

J was trimmed by 2 bases and V by 4 bases; bases with no gene match: 3. Germline V lookup: CDR1 MGHRA, CDR2 YSYEKL. The CDR3 loop spans 14 amino acids. ViraFEST assay sequencing came after antigen-specific CD4+ T cells were expanded with viral peptide pools. Scientists isolated CD4+ T cells after a roughly nine-day culture period ended. According to the study, vaccine recipients showed no prior SARS-CoV-2 infection and negative nucleocapsid antibodies. The sample was CD4+ T cells from PBMCs cultured with HCoV-OC43 spike peptides, taken before COVID-19 vaccination. Subset denoted: HCoV-OC43 spike overlapping peptide pool stimulation. The rearrangement joins TRBV4-1 to TRBJ1-1; TRBD1 agrees at 8 bases. The origin of this receptor is a human donor who received a COVID-19 vaccine. CDR3 region: CASSLQGGNTEAFF. The CDR3, as DNA: TGCGCCAGCAGCCTACAGGGGGGAAACACTGAAGCTTTCTTT.